This TCR beta chain appears in the sequencing data of a study of human T cells and chemical hapten exposure. This CDR3 is built from 11 residues. The V end was cut by 4 bases, the J end by 8 bases, with 6 bases between. Original processing notes: Sampled TCR counts reached a median of approximately 100,000 per sample, with values ranging from about 23,224 to 700,000. TCRdb independently ran MiXCR on the RACE reads; one entry per CDR3 protein. Here the V and J calls rest on TCRdb's processing, not on the authors' analysis. The sample includes over 300,000 distinct CDR3 sequences, more than 4.5% seen only once; the top ten take about 2.5%. The sample holds many counts of this clonotype. Its antigen is not known. Study outcomes and limitations: Expanded TCRs showed more large CDR3 clusters than pre-sensitization or healthy control sets. Unchanged with DPC sensitization were TCRs above 1 in 1000 frequency.

Time point given: pre-sensitization, week 0. Treatment indicated: therapeutic diphenylcyclopropenone sensitization with weekly scalp DPC. This TCR was recovered from a woman between 50 and 59 years old with alopecia areata. Some clones in this sample may be carry-over from other donors' samples. This sequence joins TRBV12-3 or TRBV12-4 and TRBJ2-1; a weak D match, TRBD2 (5 bases). The source material was whole blood, sampled in connection with sensitization to the hapten diphenylcyclopropenone (DPC). CDR3: CASSSGDEQFF. Written as DNA, the CDR3 is TGTGCCAGCAGTTCCGGGGATGAGCAGTTCTTC.